This TCR beta chain was captured in a study of blood T cell repertoires in COVID-19. The wider study: Acute and convalescent COVID-19 specimens originated in the United States, Italy and Spain. PBMCs, B-cell-depleted T cells, or T cells were the source of the cDNA or gDNA that made up the material.

Original methodology: Amplification of reference gene primers provided the estimated nucleated cell counts. TCRdb keeps only in-frame clones here, not all; method: immunoSEQ multiplex PCR. D and trimming were read from the DNA, whereas the V and J calls and clone size are those reported in that table. The table lists over 300,000 clones, approximately 85% of them singletons. The CDR3 is 13 residues long. Per the germline V gene, CDR1 is SGHDT and CDR2 is YYEEEE. The trim removed 9 bases at V and 4 bases at J, leaving 5 bases unmatched. The sequence was obtained from a human donor in a cohort sampled during active COVID-19. This sequence joins TRBV5-6 and TRBJ1-4, with TRBD1 identical over 8 bases. Sequenced input: peripheral blood. CDR3: CAKARGLNEKLFF. CDR3 bases: TGTGCCAAGGCCAGGGGGCTTAATGAAAAACTGTTTTTT.